The next 27 T cell receptor beta chains were all read from a single sample in a study of T-cell memory formation after mild COVID-19. A single record per CDR3 protein comes from TCRdb applying MiXCR to the 5' RACE reads. The top ten clones hold about 1.1% of a sample with 50,000 to 75,000 distinct CDR3 sequences, roughly 10% of them seen once. Sequencing used PBMCs or a T cell subset sorted from them (not recorded which). The receptors were gathered from a man aged 18 to 30 who had mild COVID-19 (a few samples of this study predate the infection). Cell type and time point are not known.

This clonotype came up a few times. CDR3: CASSWGDSYNEQFF. The CDR3 nucleotides read TGCGCCAGCAGCTGGGGGGACTCCTACAATGAGCAGTTCTTC. The chain couples TRBV5-1 to TRBJ2-1; D perhaps matches TRBD2 (6 bases). This CDR3 comprises 14 residues. The germline gives CDR1 SGHRS, CDR2 YFSETQ. Trimming removed 3 bases from V and 0 bases from J, with 7 bases in between.

This sequence joins TRBV27 and TRBJ2-2; 10 nucleotides line up with TRBD1. The CDR3 is 15 amino acids. V shed 4 bases, J shed 5 bases, and the junction held 4 bases outside the gene matches. Germline V gives CDR1 MNHEY, CDR2 SMNVEV (reference sequence). CDR3 sequence reads: CASSSTGGRTGELFF. The CDR3, as DNA: TGTGCCAGCAGTTCGACAGGGGGCCGGACCGGGGAGCTGTTTTTT.

This clonotype has ten or more counts. This chain uses TRBV5-1 with TRBJ2-5; D may be TRBD2 (6 bases). The CDR3 is 14 amino acids. Germline-derived CDR1 and CDR2 are SGHRS and YFSETQ. Trimming left V 2 bases short and J 1 base short, with 9 bases between. CDR3 residues: CASSFPGVQETQYF. CDR3 bases: TGCGCCAGCAGCTTTCCGGGGGTCCAAGAGACCCAGTACTTC.

This clonotype was picked up a small number of times. The chain is built from TRBV5-6 and TRBJ1-2; no clear D. The germline V and J ends were trimmed by 1 base and 3 bases, with 7 bases remaining between them. The CDR3 loop spans 13 amino acids. Germline V lookup: CDR1 SGHDT, CDR2 YYEEEE. In DNA form, the CDR3 reads TGTGCCAGCAGCTTGACACTCCACTATGGCTACACCTTC. Translating it yields CASSLTLHYGYTF.

The chain uses TRBV14 and TRBJ2-1; D not certain. The CDR3 spans 16 residues. Germline V CDR1 and CDR2: SGHDN, FVKESK. Deletions cut 0 bases from V and 2 bases from J, with 11 bases between. The CDR3 sequence is CASSQDYVSPYNEQFF. The CDR3 nucleotides read TGTGCCAGCAGCCAAGACTATGTGAGCCCCTACAATGAGCAGTTCTTC.

The chain employs TRBV6-4 and TRBJ1-4, with TRBD1 matching over 9 bases. V dropped 7 bases and J dropped 6; count of bases not matched to a gene: 6. Germline CDR1 and CDR2: MRHNA and SNTAGT. The CDR3 totals 14 residues. CDR3: CASTLQGADEKLFF. CDR3 nucleotide sequence: TGTGCCAGCACCCTACAGGGGGCGGATGAAAAACTGTTTTTT.

The chain joins TRBV25-1 to TRBJ1-6; no reliable D call. This CDR3 spans 16 amino acids. Germline CDR1 reads MGHDK; CDR2 reads SYGVNS. The ends were cut back, 4 bases at V and 7 bases at J, with 17 bases in the middle. The CDR3 loop is CASSALSGGWNSPLHF. CDR3 coding DNA: TGTGCCAGCAGTGCTCTATCGGGAGGGTGGAATTCACCCCTCCACTTT.

The V and J genes are TRBV7-2 and TRBJ1-1, with TRBD1 matching over 8 bases. The length of the CDR3 is 13 residues. Germline V gene sequence: CDR1 SGHTA, CDR2 FQGNSA. Unmatched junction bases numbered 5, after V lost 1 base and J lost 10 bases. The CDR3 spells CASSLETGVAAFF. The CDR3 DNA sequence: TGTGCCAGCAGCTTAGAGACAGGGGTTGCAGCTTTCTTT.

This clonotype was picked up a small number of times. The gene calls are TRBV7-2 and TRBJ1-6, with TRBD1 as a possible D gene (5 bases). Germline assignment: CDR1 SGHTA and CDR2 FQGNSA. CDR3 length equals 13 residues. V lost 4 bases and J 10 bases, leaving 11 bases between the germline ends. CDR3 nucleotides: TGTGCCAGCAGCTATAGAGGGGAATCACCCCTCCACTTT. Translation: CASSYRGESPLHF.

This clonotype occurred a few times. The genes are TRBV20-1 and TRBJ1-2, with 9 bases that match TRBD1. The length of the CDR3 is 11 residues. The J segment lost 8 bases and the V segment lost 3 bases, leaving 1 base of the junction unmatched. Germline CDR1 is DFQATT and CDR2 is SNEGSKA (reference sequence). The CDR3 nucleotides read TGCAGTGCTAGGGACAGGGGAGGCTACACCTTC. It yields the protein CSARDRGGYTF.

This clonotype was recorded a few times. The rearrangement joins TRBV20-1 to TRBJ2-7; 8 bases align to TRBD1. The CDR3 totals 14 residues. V lost 6 bases, J lost 2 bases, and 9 bases stayed unmatched. Germline assignment: CDR1 DFQATT and CDR2 SNEGSKA (reference sequence). The CDR3: CSAPTPGQAYEQYF. The DNA for the CDR3 is TGCAGTGCCCCCACACCGGGACAGGCCTACGAGCAGTACTTC.

This clonotype was observed at least ten times. The genes are TRBV20-1 and TRBJ1-2; D is possibly TRBD1 (5 bases). Germline V gene data show CDR1 as DFQATT and CDR2 as SNEGSKA (reference sequence). The CDR3 has 14 amino acids. Trimming cost V 4 bases and J 0 bases, with 12 bases left between them. CDR3 in amino acids: CSATQGGANYGYTF. CDR3 DNA sequence: TGCAGTGCTACCCAGGGAGGGGCTAACTATGGCTACACCTTC.

The chain couples TRBV4-2 to TRBJ1-1; TRBD1 aligns across 8 bases. Germline V gives CDR1 LGHNA, CDR2 YNFKEQ. CDR3 length equals 16 residues. J lost 10 bases, V lost 0 bases, and 13 bases had no gene match. CDR3 DNA sequence: TGTGCCAGCAGCCAAGATTATACACAGGGGGTTAACGGAGCTTTCTTT. Amino acid sequence: CASSQDYTQGVNGAFF.

As DNA, the CDR3 is TGTGCCAGCAGCTGGACTAGCGCCTACGAGCAGTACGTC. Its protein is CASSWTSAYEQYV. The rearrangement links TRBV7-2 to TRBJ2-7; 9 nucleotides line up with TRBD2. V dropped 4 bases and J dropped 2; count of bases not matched to a gene: 0. Germline lookup yields CDR1 SGHTA and CDR2 FQGNSA. The CDR3 covers 13 residues.

CDR3 DNA sequence: TGTGCCAGCAGCTTAGAGGGAGCCTCGCAGTATTTT. Its translation: CASSLEGASQYF. This chain connects TRBV7-2 to TRBJ2-3, with D possibly TRBD2 on 5 matching bases. CDR3 length: 12 residues. Deletions cut 1 base from V and 10 bases from J, with 9 bases between. Germline CDR1 is SGHTA and CDR2 is FQGNSA.

V usage is TRBV4-2 and J usage is TRBJ2-1; D is uncertain. Germline CDR1 is LGHNA and CDR2 is YNFKEQ. This CDR3 contains 14 residues. V was shortened by 0 bases and J by 6 bases, with 9 bases between the two germline ends. CDR3 DNA sequence: TGTGCCAGCAGCCAAGAGAAGTGGACCAATGAGCAGTTCTTC. This codes for CASSQEKWTNEQFF.

The gene calls are TRBV29-1 and TRBJ2-1; possibly TRBD2 for D (5 bases). The germline V and J ends were trimmed by 0 bases and 10 bases, with 13 bases remaining between them. The CDR3 contains 13 residues. Per the germline V gene, CDR1 is SQVTM and CDR2 is ANQGSEA. CDR3 coding DNA: TGCAGCGTTGAAGAGGACTCCTACTCGGAGCAGTTCTTC. Protein product: CSVEEDSYSEQFF.

This clonotype occurred many times. The chain has TRBV7-9 and TRBJ1-4; D possibly corresponds to TRBD1 (6 bases). This CDR3 comprises 14 residues. Germline CDR1 and CDR2: SEHNR and FQNEAQ (reference sequence). Trimming removed 4 bases at V and 10 bases at J, with 16 bases between. Written as DNA, the CDR3 is TGTGCCAGCAGCTCCCAGGGGACCTATCGAAAACTGTTTTTT. It specifies CASSSQGTYRKLFF.

This clonotype was detected ten times or more. The chain has TRBV7-2 and TRBJ2-3; D gene unclear. The CDR3 runs to 13 residues. Germline loops: CDR1 SGHTA, CDR2 FQGNSA. V was cut by 1 base and J by 7 bases, with 9 bases left in between. Here the CDR3 reads CASSLETGNTQYF. DNA of the CDR3: TGTGCCAGCAGCTTAGAGACTGGCAATACGCAGTATTTT.

This clonotype was observed a handful of times. The J gene is TRBJ2-2, the V gene TRBV4-2; 9 positions match TRBD1. The V and J ends lost 0 bases and 6 bases, in that order; junction bases with no gene match: 5. The germline V gene encodes CDR1 LGHNA and CDR2 YNFKEQ. CDR3 length equals 16 residues. In DNA form, the CDR3 reads TGTGCCAGCAGCCAAGAAGGGACAGGGTTCCCCGGGGAGCTGTTTTTT. Translation: CASSQEGTGFPGELFF.

This chain connects TRBV20-1 to TRBJ2-7, with D perhaps matching TRBD1 (5 bases). CDR3 length equals 13 residues. Trimming took off 1 base at V and 8 bases at J, with 15 bases between the two ends. CDR1 and CDR2 from the germline V gene are DFQATT and SNEGSKA (reference sequence). The CDR3: CSARGGSSTKQYV. As DNA, the CDR3 is TGCAGTGCTAGAGGGGGCTCGAGTACGAAGCAGTACGTC.

This clonotype was observed a handful of times. The CDR3 DNA follows: TGTGCCAGCAGCTTCCAGGGGTTCGGTGAAGCTTTCTTT. Its translation: CASSFQGFGEAFF. The chain links TRBV7-9 to TRBJ1-1; possible D gene TRBD1, 6 bases. V lost 3 bases and J lost 7, with 12 bases in between. Germline values: CDR1 SEHNR, CDR2 FQNEAQ (reference sequence). This CDR3 has 13 residues.

This clonotype was detected many times. The V call is TRBV12-3 or TRBV12-4, the J call TRBJ2-7; perhaps D is TRBD1 or TRBD2 (5 bases each). The CDR3 contains 15 residues. V was trimmed by 3 bases and J by 2 bases, leaving 14 bases between them. The CDR3 DNA reads TGTGCCAGCAGTTTCCGGGACGGGCTTCCCTACGAGCAGTACGTC. Its translation: CASSFRDGLPYEQYV.

This chain uses TRBV7-9 with TRBJ1-4; D gene unclear. Per the germline V gene, CDR1 is SEHNR and CDR2 is FQNEAQ (reference sequence). The V end lost 2 bases, the J end lost 5 bases, and 6 bases lay between the germline ends. The length of the CDR3 is 13 residues. The DNA of the CDR3 is TGTGCCAGCAGCTTATGGCAAAATGAAAAACTGTTTTTT. Amino acids: CASSLWQNEKLFF.

V gene TRBV6-2 or TRBV6-3 combines with J gene TRBJ1-5; D is unresolved. The length of the CDR3 is 17 residues. V was cut by 0 bases and J by 1 base, with 13 bases left in between. The germline V gene encodes CDR1 MNHEY and CDR2 SVGEGT. The CDR3 spells CASSYSLRGGSNQPQHF. The DNA of the CDR3 is TGTGCCAGCAGTTACTCTTTGCGGGGTGGGAGCAATCAGCCCCAGCATTTT.

There are a few counts of this clonotype. The chain has TRBV20-1 and TRBJ1-2, with TRBD1 as a possible D gene (5 bases). The CDR3 runs to 13 residues. Trimming cost V 5 bases and J 8 bases, with 18 bases left between them. CDR1 is DFQATT and CDR2 is SNEGSKA in the germline V gene (reference sequence). The CDR3 region has the DNA TGCAGTGCTCCCAGAGACGGGACGCGGGGCTACACCTTC. Translated, it gives CSAPRDGTRGYTF.

This clonotype showed up just once. The chain carries TRBV7-9 and TRBJ2-5, with D perhaps matching TRBD2 (5 bases). The V gene lost 2 bases and the J gene lost 0 bases, with 16 bases spanning the gap. The CDR3 extends over 17 amino acids. Germline lookup yields CDR1 SEHNR and CDR2 FQNEAQ (reference sequence). CDR3 loop: CASSLPSGGRYQETQYF. CDR3 DNA: TGTGCCAGCAGCTTACCGAGCGGTGGACGTTACCAAGAGACCCAGTACTTC.